This T cell receptor beta chain was captured in a study of blood T cell repertoires in COVID-19. The overall study: PBMCs, B-cell-depleted T cells, or T cells provided the cDNA or gDNA that made up the material.

With 1 base removed from V and 7 bases from J, the gap between germline ends came to 14 bases. This CDR3 is built from 14 residues. Germline CDR1 is SGDLS and CDR2 is YYNGEE. Sequenced by immunoSEQ multiplex PCR; TCRdb stores in-frame clones only, minus some. The sample consists of roughly 380,000 clones, about 91% of them appearing once. Sequenced input: peripheral blood. The receptor was derived from a woman between 40 and 55 years old with COVID-19, enrolled during active disease. The chain recombines TRBV9 with TRBJ2-5; D may be TRBD2 (6 bases). The CDR3 DNA reads TGTGCCAGCAGCGTAACTGGCGGGGTCGGGACCCAGTACTTC. Translating it yields CASSVTGGVGTQYF.